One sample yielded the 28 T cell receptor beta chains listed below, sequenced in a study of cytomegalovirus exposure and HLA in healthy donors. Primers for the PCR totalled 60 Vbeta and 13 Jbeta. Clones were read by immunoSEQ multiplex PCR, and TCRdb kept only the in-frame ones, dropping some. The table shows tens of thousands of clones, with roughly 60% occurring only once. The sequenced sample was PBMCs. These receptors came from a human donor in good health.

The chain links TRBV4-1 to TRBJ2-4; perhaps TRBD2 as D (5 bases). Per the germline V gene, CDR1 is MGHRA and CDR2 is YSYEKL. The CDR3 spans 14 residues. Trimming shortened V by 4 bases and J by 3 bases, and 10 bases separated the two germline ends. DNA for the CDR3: TGCGCCAGCAGCCTTGGACTGGTCAAAAACATTCAGTACTTC. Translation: CASSLGLVKNIQYF.

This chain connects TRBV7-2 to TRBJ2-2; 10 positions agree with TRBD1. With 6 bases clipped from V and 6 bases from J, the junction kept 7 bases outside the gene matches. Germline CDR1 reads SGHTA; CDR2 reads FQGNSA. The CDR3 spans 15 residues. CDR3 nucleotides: TGTGCCAGCAGACCTAGGACAGGGGGATCCGGGGAGCTGTTTTTT. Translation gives CASRPRTGGSGELFF. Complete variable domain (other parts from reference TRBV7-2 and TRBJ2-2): GAGVSQSPSNKVTEKGKDVELRCDPISGHTALYWYRQSLGQGLEFLIYFQGNSAPDKSGLPSDRFSAERTGGSVSTLTIQRTQQEDSAVYLCASRPRTGGSGELFFGEGSRLTVL.

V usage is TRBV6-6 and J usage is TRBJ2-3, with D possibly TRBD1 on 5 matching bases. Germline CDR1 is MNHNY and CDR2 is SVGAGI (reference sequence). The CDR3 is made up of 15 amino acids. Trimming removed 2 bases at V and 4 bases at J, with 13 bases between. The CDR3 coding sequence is TGTGCCAGCAGTTACATCAGGGTTGCGGCAGATACGCAGTATTTT. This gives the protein CASSYIRVAADTQYF.

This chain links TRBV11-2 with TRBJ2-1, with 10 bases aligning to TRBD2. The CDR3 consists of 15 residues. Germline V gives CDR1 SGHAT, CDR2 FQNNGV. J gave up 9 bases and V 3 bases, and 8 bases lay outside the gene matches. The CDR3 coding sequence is TGTGCCAGCAGCTTCCAGCGGGGGGGCATCGGTGAGCAGTTCTTC. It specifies CASSFQRGGIGEQFF.

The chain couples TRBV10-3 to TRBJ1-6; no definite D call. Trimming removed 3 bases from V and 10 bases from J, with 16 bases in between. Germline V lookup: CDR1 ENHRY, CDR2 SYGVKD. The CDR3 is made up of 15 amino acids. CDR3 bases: TGTGCCATCAGTGAATTGGCAGGTGGAAGCTCACCCCTCCACTTT. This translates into CAISELAGGSSPLHF.

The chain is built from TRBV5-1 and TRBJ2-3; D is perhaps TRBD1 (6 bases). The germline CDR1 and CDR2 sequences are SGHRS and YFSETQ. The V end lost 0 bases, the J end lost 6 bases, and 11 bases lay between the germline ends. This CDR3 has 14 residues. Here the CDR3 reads CASSLGTAWDTQYF. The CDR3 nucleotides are TGCGCCAGCAGCTTGGGGACAGCTTGGGATACGCAGTATTTT.

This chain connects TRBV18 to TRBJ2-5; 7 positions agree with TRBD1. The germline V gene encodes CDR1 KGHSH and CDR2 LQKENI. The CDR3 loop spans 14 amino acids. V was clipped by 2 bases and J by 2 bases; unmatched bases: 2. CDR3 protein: CASSPSQGQETQYF. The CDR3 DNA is TGTGCCAGCTCACCATCACAGGGGCAAGAGACCCAGTACTTC.

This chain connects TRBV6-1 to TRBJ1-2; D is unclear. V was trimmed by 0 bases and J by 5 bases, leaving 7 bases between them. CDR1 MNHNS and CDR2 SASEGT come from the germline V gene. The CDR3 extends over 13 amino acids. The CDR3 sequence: CASSEAGEYGYTF. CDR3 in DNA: TGTGCCAGCAGTGAAGCCGGGGAATATGGCTACACCTTC.

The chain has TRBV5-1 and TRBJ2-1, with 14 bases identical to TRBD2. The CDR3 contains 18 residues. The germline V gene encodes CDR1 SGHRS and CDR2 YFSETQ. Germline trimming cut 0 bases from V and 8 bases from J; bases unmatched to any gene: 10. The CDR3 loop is CASSLGTSGGPGSDEQFF. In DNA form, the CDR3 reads TGCGCCAGCAGCTTGGGGACTAGCGGGGGGCCCGGGAGCGATGAGCAGTTCTTC.

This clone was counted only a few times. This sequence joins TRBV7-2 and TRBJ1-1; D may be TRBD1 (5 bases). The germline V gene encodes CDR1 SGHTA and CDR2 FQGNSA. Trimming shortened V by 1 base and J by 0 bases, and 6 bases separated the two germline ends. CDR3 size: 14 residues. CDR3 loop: CASSLGQMNTEAFF. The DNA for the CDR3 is TGTGCCAGCAGCTTAGGACAGATGAACACTGAAGCTTTCTTT.

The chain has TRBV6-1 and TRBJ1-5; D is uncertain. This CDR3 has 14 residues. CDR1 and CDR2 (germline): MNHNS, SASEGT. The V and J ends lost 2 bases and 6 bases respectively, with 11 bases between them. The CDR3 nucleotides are TGTGCCAGCAGTGAACACATTGGAGGTCAGCCCCAGCATTTT. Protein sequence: CASSEHIGGQPQHF.

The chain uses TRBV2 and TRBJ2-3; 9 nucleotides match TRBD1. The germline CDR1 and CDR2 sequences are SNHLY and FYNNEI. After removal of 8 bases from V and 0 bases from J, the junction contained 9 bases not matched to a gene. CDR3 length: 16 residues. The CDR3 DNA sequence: TGTGCCAGCGAAAGTCCGGGACAGGGCAGCACAGATACGCAGTATTTT. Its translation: CASESPGQGSTDTQYF.

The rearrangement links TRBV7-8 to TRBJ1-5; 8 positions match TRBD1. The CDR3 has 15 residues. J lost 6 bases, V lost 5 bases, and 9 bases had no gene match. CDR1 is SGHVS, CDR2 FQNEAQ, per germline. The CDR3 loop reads CASSLGQGVGQPQHF. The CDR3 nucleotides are TGTGCCAGCAGCCTAGGACAGGGAGTAGGTCAGCCCCAGCATTTT. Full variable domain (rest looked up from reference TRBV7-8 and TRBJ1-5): GAGVSQSPRYKVAKRGQDVALRCDPISGHVSLFWYQQALGQGPEFLTYFQNEAQLDKSGLPSDRFFAERPEGSVSTLKIQRTQQEDSAVYLCASSLGQGVGQPQHFGDGTRLSIL.

CDR3 residues: CASSGETTDTQYF. The CDR3 DNA is TGTGCCTCAAGCGGGGAGACTACAGATACGCAGTATTTT. This chain links TRBV30 with TRBJ2-3, with TRBD2 matching 7 bases. Germline trimming cut 7 bases from V and 3 bases from J; bases unmatched to any gene: 7. CDR1 is GTSNPN and CDR2 is SVGIG in the germline V gene (reference sequence). The CDR3 totals 13 residues.

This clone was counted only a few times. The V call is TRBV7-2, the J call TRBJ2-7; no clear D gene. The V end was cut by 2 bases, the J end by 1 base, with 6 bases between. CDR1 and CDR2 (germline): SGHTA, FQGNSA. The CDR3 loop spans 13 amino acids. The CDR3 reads CASSLPRSYEQYF. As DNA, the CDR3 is TGTGCCAGCAGCTTACCCAGATCCTACGAGCAGTACTTC.

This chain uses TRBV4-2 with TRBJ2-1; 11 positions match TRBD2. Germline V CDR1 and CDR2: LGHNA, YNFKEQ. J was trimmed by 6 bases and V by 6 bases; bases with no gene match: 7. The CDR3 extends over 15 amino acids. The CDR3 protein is CASRQTLAGANEQFF. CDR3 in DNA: TGTGCCAGCAGGCAGACACTAGCGGGGGCCAATGAGCAGTTCTTC.

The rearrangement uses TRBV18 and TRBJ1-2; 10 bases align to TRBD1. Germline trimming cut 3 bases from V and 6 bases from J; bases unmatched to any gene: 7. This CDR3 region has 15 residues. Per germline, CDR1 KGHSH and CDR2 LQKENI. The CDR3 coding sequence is TGTGCCAGCTCACCCCCCGGGACAGGGGCCCATGGCTACACCTTC. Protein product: CASSPPGTGAHGYTF.

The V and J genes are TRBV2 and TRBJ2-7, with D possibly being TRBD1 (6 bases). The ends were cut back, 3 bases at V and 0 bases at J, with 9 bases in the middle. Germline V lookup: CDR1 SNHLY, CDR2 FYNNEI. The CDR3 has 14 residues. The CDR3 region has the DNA TGTGCCAGCAGTGATCAGGGGAGCTCCTACGAGCAGTACTTC. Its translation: CASSDQGSSYEQYF. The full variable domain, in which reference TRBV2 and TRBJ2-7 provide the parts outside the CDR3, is EPEVTQTPSHQVTQMGQEVILRCVPISNHLYFYWYRQILGQKVEFLVSFYNNEISEKSEIFDDQFSVERPDGSNFTLKIRSTKLEDSAMYFCASSDQGSSYEQYFGPGTRLTVT.

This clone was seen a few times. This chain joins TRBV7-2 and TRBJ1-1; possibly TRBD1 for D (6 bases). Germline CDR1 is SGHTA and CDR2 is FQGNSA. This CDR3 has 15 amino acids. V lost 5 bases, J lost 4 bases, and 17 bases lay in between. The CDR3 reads CASSTRGGPSTEAFF. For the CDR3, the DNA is TGTGCCAGCAGCACAAGGGGGGGACCGAGCACTGAAGCTTTCTTT.

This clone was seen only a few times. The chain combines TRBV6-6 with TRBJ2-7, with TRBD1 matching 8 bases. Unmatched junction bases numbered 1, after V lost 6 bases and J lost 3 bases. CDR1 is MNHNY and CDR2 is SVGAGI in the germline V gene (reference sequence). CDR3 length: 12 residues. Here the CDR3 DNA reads TGTGCCAGCAGGGACAGGGACTACGAGCAGTACTTC. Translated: CASRDRDYEQYF.

The CDR3 DNA is TGTGCTAGTGGCCCTCCAACCGGGACAGGGGGCGCATGGGCTGAAGCTTTCTTT. Protein: CASGPPTGTGGAWAEAFF. The V gene is TRBV12-5, the J gene TRBJ1-1, with 12 nucleotides matching TRBD1. CDR1 LGHNT and CDR2 FRNRAP come from the germline V gene. The CDR3 sequence is 18 residues long. The V and J ends lost 6 bases and 6 bases, in that order; junction bases with no gene match: 17. Variable domain in full (rest from reference TRBV12-5 and TRBJ1-1): DARVTQTPRHKVTEMGQEVTMRCQPILGHNTVFWYRQTMMQGLELLAYFRNRAPLDDSGMPKDRFSAEMPDATLATLKIQPSEPRDSAVYFCASGPPTGTGGAWAEAFFGQGTRLTVV.

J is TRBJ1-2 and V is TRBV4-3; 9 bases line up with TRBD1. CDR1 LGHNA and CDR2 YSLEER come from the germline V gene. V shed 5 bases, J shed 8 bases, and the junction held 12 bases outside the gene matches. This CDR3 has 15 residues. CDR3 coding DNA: TGCGCCAGCAGCGAACAGGGGGCGCGAGGAGGAGGCTACACCTTC. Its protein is CASSEQGARGGGYTF.

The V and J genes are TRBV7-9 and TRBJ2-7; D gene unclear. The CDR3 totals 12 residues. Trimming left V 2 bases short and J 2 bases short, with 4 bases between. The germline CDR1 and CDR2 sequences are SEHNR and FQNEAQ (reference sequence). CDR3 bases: TGTGCCAGCAGCTTACCGGCCTACGAGCAGTACTTC. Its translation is CASSLPAYEQYF.

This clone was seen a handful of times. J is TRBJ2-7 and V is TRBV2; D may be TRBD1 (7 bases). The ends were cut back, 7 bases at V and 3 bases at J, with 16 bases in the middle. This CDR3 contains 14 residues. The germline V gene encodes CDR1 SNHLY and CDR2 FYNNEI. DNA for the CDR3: TGTGCCAGCACGGCAGGGGGGAACCTCTACGAGCAGTACTTC. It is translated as CASTAGGNLYEQYF.

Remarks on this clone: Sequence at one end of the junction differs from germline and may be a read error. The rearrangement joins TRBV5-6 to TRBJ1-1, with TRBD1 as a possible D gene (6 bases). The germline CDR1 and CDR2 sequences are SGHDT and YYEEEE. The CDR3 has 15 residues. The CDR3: CASSLRLGQTGWFYF. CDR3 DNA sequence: TGTGCCAGCAGCTTGCGCCTCGGACAGACCGGGTGGTTTTATTTT.

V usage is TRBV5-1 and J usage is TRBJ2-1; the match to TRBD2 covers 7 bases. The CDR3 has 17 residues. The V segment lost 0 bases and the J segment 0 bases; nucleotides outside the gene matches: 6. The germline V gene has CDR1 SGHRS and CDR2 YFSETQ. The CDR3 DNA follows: TGCGCCAGCAGCTTGGAGGCTAGCGGCTACTCCTACAATGAGCAGTTCTTC. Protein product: CASSLEASGYSYNEQFF.

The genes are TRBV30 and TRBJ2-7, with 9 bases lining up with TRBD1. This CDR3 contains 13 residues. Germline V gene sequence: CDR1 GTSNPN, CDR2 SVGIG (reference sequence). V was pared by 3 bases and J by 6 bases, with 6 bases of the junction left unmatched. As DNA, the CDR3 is TGTGCCTGGAGAAAACAGGGGGCCATCGAGCAGTACTTC. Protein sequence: CAWRKQGAIEQYF.

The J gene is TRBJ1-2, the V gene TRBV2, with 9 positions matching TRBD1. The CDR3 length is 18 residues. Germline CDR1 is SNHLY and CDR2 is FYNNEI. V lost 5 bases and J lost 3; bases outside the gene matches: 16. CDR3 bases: TGTGCCAGCAGTCGTTTTGGACAGGGGACCCTAACGGACTATGGCTACACCTTC. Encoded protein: CASSRFGQGTLTDYGYTF.